What follows describes a single T cell receptor beta chain. Deletions cut 5 bases from V and 2 bases from J, with 13 bases between. In germline, CDR1 is SEHNR, CDR2 FQNEAQ (reference sequence). The CDR3 has 15 residues. This sample was taken from a study of blood T cell repertoires in COVID-19. Under the authors' procedure: How many nucleated cells were present was estimated from reference gene primer amplification. Here immunoSEQ multiplex PCR was the method, and the copy in TCRdb shows in-frame clones only, minus some. That table gives V, J and clone size, and the DNA gave D and trimming. The sample carries some 74,000 clones, roughly 80% recorded once.

The V call is TRBV7-9, the J call TRBJ1-3, with D possibly TRBD1 on 5 matching bases. Source material: peripheral blood. The TCR comes from an elderly man with acute or convalescent COVID-19. CDR3 amino acids: CASSLTQGTGNTIYF. The CDR3 region has the DNA TGTGCCAGCAGCCTGACTCAGGGTACTGGAAACACCATATATTTT.